These 19 T cell receptor beta chains came from one sample sequenced in a study of cytomegalovirus exposure and HLA in healthy donors. TCRdb keeps only in-frame clones here, not all; method: immunoSEQ multiplex PCR. The sample shows about 150,000 clones, 90% of them seen only once. The sample consisted of PBMCs. Receptors were obtained from a woman in her 30s in good health and CMV-seropositive.

This chain connects TRBV9 to TRBJ2-1; a possible D gene is TRBD1 (5 bases). The germline gives CDR1 SGDLS, CDR2 YYNGEE. The CDR3 contains 14 residues. Trimming took 0 bases from V and 9 from J, leaving 13 bases between them. The CDR3 region is CASSVATGRTEQFF. CDR3 DNA sequence: TGTGCCAGCAGCGTAGCCACAGGACGGACTGAGCAGTTCTTC. Using reference TRBV9 and TRBJ2-1 for the parts outside the CDR3, the full variable domain is DSGVTQTPKHLITATGQRVTLRCSPRSGDLSVYWYQQSLDQGLQFLIQYYNGEERAKGNILERFSAQQFPDLHSELNLSSLELGDSALYFCASSVATGRTEQFFGPGTRLTVL.

This clone was found once. The chain combines TRBV5-4 with TRBJ1-4; D is possibly TRBD1 (5 bases). V was shortened by 0 bases and J by 10 bases, with 16 bases between the two germline ends. The length of the CDR3 is 15 residues. CDR1 SGHNT and CDR2 YYREEE come from the germline V gene (reference sequence). The CDR3 spells CASSLERPGGGKLFF. The CDR3 DNA reads as TGTGCCAGCAGCTTGGAACGGCCGGGGGGTGGAAAACTGTTTTTT. The full variable domain, in which reference TRBV5-4 and TRBJ1-4 provide the parts outside the CDR3, is ETGVTQSPTHLIKTRGQQVTLRCSSQSGHNTVSWYQQALGQGPQFIFQYYREEENGRGNFPPRFSGLQFPNYSSELNVNALELDDSALYLCASSLERPGGGKLFFGSGTQLSVL.

This chain links TRBV6-1 with TRBJ2-7; TRBD1 is a possible D gene (6 bases). This CDR3 has 13 residues. Trimming left V 4 bases short and J 2 bases short, with 9 bases between. Germline CDR1 is MNHNS and CDR2 is SASEGT. CDR3 sequence: CASSAGQPYEQYF. The CDR3 region has the DNA TGTGCCAGCAGTGCTGGACAGCCCTACGAGCAGTACTTC.

Concerning this clone itself: In the same sample, other DNA sequences code for this CDR3. This chain links TRBV19 with TRBJ2-3, with D maybe TRBD2 (5 bases). The CDR3 has 13 amino acids. Looked up from germline, CDR1 is LNHDA and CDR2 is SQIVND (reference sequence). Trimming stripped 4 bases from V and 4 bases from J, with 9 bases between. The CDR3 reads CASSTGLPDTQYF. The DNA of the CDR3 is TGTGCCAGTAGTACCGGACTGCCAGATACGCAGTATTTT.

The gene calls are TRBV15 and TRBJ1-1; D gene unclear. The V gene lost 2 bases and the J gene lost 5 bases, with 15 bases spanning the gap. Germline V gene data show CDR1 as LNHNV and CDR2 as YYDKDF (reference sequence). There are 15 residues in the CDR3. CDR3 region: CATSRPGLSGTEAFF. The DNA for the CDR3 is TGTGCCACCAGCAGACCCGGCCTCTCGGGGACTGAAGCTTTCTTT.

This clone came up a few times. The chain recombines TRBV6-1 with TRBJ1-4; D is unclear. The CDR3 consists of 11 residues. V was clipped by 5 bases and J by 6 bases, with 4 bases between them. Germline values: CDR1 MNHNS, CDR2 SASEGT. This CDR3 reads CASSLYEKLFF. CDR3 bases: TGTGCCAGCAGTCTGTATGAAAAACTGTTTTTT.

The chain links TRBV20-1 to TRBJ1-5; D is unclear. Germline values: CDR1 DFQATT, CDR2 SNEGSKA (reference sequence). Trimming cost V 3 bases and J 11 bases, with 11 bases left between them. This CDR3 contains 11 residues. The CDR3 is CSASLSPAQHF. Written as DNA, the CDR3 is TGCAGTGCTAGTTTATCTCCAGCCCAGCATTTT.

The chain recombines TRBV2 with TRBJ2-1; D is perhaps TRBD2 (7 bases). Between the trimmed V and J ends, which lost 3 bases and 7 bases, there was a span of 13 bases. CDR1 is SNHLY, CDR2 FYNNEI, per germline. The CDR3 contains 14 residues. This chain's CDR3 is CASSEGGARNEQFF. CDR3 sequence (DNA): TGTGCCAGCAGTGAGGGGGGGGCGAGGAATGAGCAGTTCTTC.

The chain couples TRBV15 to TRBJ1-2, with no clear D. This CDR3 is built from 16 residues. Germline lookup yields CDR1 LNHNV and CDR2 YYDKDF (reference sequence). Trimming pared 0 bases from V and 5 bases from J, leaving 16 bases between. CDR3 residues: CATSRDRSPELYGYTF. CDR3 sequence (DNA): TGTGCCACCAGCAGAGATCGTTCCCCGGAGTTGTATGGCTACACCTTC.

This chain connects TRBV11-2 to TRBJ1-4; the D is unclear. Between the trimmed V and J ends, which lost 5 bases and 8 bases, there was a span of 15 bases. In germline, CDR1 is SGHAT, CDR2 FQNNGV. The CDR3 spans 14 residues. The DNA for the CDR3 is TGTGCCAGCAGCCGGAGTCTCGTCACCGAAAAACTGTTTTTT. It yields the protein CASSRSLVTEKLFF.

The V gene is TRBV18, the J gene TRBJ2-7; 7 bases fit TRBD1. Trimming cost V 5 bases and J 5 bases; bases outside gene matches: 9. This CDR3 comprises 14 residues. Germline CDR1 KGHSH, CDR2 LQKENI. CDR3: CASSDATGDNEQYF. The CDR3 DNA is TGTGCCAGCTCAGACGCTACAGGGGACAACGAGCAGTACTTC.

The chain recombines TRBV19 with TRBJ2-1; TRBD2 aligns across 8 bases. This CDR3 region has 13 residues. J was trimmed by 7 bases and V by 7 bases; bases with no gene match: 6. From germline, CDR1 is LNHDA and CDR2 SQIVND (reference sequence). CDR3: CASNVGLGNEQFF. The CDR3 DNA reads as TGTGCCAGTAACGTGGGACTAGGTAATGAGCAGTTCTTC.

The rearrangement links TRBV7-9 to TRBJ2-1; 7 bases map to TRBD1. There are 14 residues in the CDR3. Germline CDR1 is SEHNR and CDR2 is FQNEAQ (reference sequence). V lost 7 bases, J lost 6 bases, and 9 bases stayed unmatched. The CDR3 reads CASTSGQETNEQFF. CDR3 coding DNA: TGTGCCAGCACCTCAGGACAGGAAACCAATGAGCAGTTCTTC.

V gene TRBV18 combines with J gene TRBJ2-7; a possible D gene is TRBD1 (6 bases). The V gene's germline CDR1 is KGHSH and CDR2 LQKENI. Trimming pared 6 bases from V and 3 bases from J, leaving 18 bases between. This CDR3 has 15 amino acids. Here the CDR3 DNA reads TGTGCCAGCTCCCTGAGGGGGTCTGGTTTCTACGAGCAGTACTTC. It codes for CASSLRGSGFYEQYF.

The chain carries TRBV5-1 and TRBJ2-7, with 10 bases that match TRBD1. The CDR3 sequence is 14 residues long. J lost 5 bases, V lost 3 bases, and 5 bases had no gene match. Germline-derived CDR1 and CDR2 are SGHRS and YFSETQ. DNA for the CDR3: TGCGCCAGCAGCTGGACAGGGGGGTTCAACGAGCAGTACTTC. Residues: CASSWTGGFNEQYF.

This chain joins TRBV9 and TRBJ2-5, with 9 nucleotides matching TRBD1. Unmatched junction bases numbered 2, after V lost 0 bases and J lost 5 bases. CDR3 size: 14 residues. Germline V gene data show CDR1 as SGDLS and CDR2 as YYNGEE. The CDR3 spells CASSVEGTGETQYF. CDR3 DNA sequence: TGTGCCAGCAGCGTAGAAGGGACAGGGGAGACCCAGTACTTC.

CDR3 residues: CASSPSRSGQGNEQFF. The CDR3 DNA reads as TGTGCCAGCTCACCCTCCAGGTCCGGGCAGGGGAATGAGCAGTTCTTC. The chain combines TRBV18 with TRBJ2-1, with TRBD1 as a possible D gene (6 bases). Germline V gene data show CDR1 as KGHSH and CDR2 as LQKENI. This CDR3 has 16 amino acids. The germline V and J ends were trimmed by 3 bases and 7 bases, with 19 bases remaining between them.

This clone was observed many times. The rearrangement uses TRBV2 and TRBJ2-1; 7 positions agree with TRBD1. The germline CDR1 and CDR2 sequences are SNHLY and FYNNEI. The V and J ends lost 7 bases and 9 bases, in that order; junction bases with no gene match: 6. The CDR3 runs 12 residues. The CDR3 is CASTTTGVEQFF. In DNA, the CDR3 is TGTGCCAGCACTACAACAGGGGTTGAGCAGTTCTTC.

The chain has TRBV27 and TRBJ2-1; no definite D call. V lost 8 bases, J lost 2 bases, and 10 bases lay in between. The CDR3 is 13 amino acids. The germline CDR1 and CDR2 sequences are MNHEY and SMNVEV (reference sequence). As DNA, the CDR3 is TGTGCCAGCCGGATCCGGGCCTACAATGAGCAGTTCTTC. This codes for CASRIRAYNEQFF.